This T cell receptor (beta chain) was sequenced in a study of CD8 T cells in ankylosing spondylitis. Study-wide points: Fewer than 10 highly homologous variants made up a TCR beta motif that seemed to typify ankylosing spondylitis blood.

The CDR3 is made up of 15 amino acids. Per germline, CDR1 SGHRS and CDR2 YFSETQ. The ends were cut back, 0 bases at V and 2 bases at J, with 9 bases in the middle. One entry per CDR3 protein results from TCRdb running MiXCR on the 5' RACE reads. Among hundreds of thousands of distinct CDR3 sequences listed, roughly 26% were seen once. With respect to this clonotype: Its antigen is unknown.

The receptor's source is a male donor with ankylosing spondylitis. Sequencing was performed on blood, either unsorted or a sorted T cell fraction (not recorded which). J is TRBJ1-3 and V is TRBV5-1, with D possibly matching TRBD1 (6 bases). In DNA, the CDR3 is TGCGCCAGCAGCTTGGTGGGGGCCACTGGAAACACCATATATTTT. Translation gives CASSLVGATGNTIYF.